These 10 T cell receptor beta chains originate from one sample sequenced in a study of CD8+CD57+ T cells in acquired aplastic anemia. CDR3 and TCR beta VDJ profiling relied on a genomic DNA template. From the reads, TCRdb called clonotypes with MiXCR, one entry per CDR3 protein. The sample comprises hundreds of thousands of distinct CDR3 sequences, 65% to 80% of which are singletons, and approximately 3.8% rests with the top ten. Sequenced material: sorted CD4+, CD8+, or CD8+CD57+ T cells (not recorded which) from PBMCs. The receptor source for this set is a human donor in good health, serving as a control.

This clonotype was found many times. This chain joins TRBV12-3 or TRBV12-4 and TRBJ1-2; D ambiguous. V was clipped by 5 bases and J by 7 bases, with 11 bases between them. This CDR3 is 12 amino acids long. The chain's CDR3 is CASSPEVRGYTF. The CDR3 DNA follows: TGTGCCAGCAGTCCAGAAGTCCGTGGCTACACCTTC.

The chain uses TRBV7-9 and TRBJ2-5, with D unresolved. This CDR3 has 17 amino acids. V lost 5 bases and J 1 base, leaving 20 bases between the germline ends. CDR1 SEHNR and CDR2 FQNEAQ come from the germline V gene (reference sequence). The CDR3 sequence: CASSNRLSGKGQETQYF. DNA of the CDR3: TGTGCCAGCAGCAACCGTCTCAGTGGGAAGGGCCAAGAGACCCAGTACTTC. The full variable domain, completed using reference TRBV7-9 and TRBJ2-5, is DTGVSQNPRHKITKRGQNVTFRCDPISEHNRLYWYRQTLGQGPEFLTYFQNEAQLEKSRLLSDRFSAERPKGSFSTLEIQRTEQGDSAMYLCASSNRLSGKGQETQYFGPGTRLLVL.

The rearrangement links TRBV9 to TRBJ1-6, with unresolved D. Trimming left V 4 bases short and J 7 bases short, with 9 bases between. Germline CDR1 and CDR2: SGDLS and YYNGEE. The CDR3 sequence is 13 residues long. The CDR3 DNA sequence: TGTGCCAGCAGCTTGCCCGGGAATTCACCCCTCCACTTT. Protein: CASSLPGNSPLHF.

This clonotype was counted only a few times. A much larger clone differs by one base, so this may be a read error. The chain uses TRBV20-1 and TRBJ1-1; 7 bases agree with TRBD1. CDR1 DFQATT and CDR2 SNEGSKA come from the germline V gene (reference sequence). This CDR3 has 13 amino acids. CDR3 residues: CSAKDRARTETFF. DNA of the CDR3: TGCAGTGCTAAAGACAGGGCTCGCACTGAAACTTTCTTT.

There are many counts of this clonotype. Here the CDR3 reads CASSSRGLSYEQYF. The CDR3, as DNA: TGTGCCAGCAGCAGCAGGGGGCTATCCTACGAGCAGTACTTC. This chain joins TRBV3-2 and TRBJ2-7; the table's D call, TRBD1, was not checked against the DNA. TRBV3-2 is assigned pseudogene status. This CDR3 has 14 residues.

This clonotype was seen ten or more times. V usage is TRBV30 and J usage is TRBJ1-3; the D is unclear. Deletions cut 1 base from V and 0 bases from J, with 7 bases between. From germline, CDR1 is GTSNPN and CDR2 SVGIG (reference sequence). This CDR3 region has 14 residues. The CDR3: CAWSGAISGNTIYF. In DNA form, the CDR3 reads TGTGCCTGGAGTGGGGCGATCTCTGGAAACACCATATATTTT.

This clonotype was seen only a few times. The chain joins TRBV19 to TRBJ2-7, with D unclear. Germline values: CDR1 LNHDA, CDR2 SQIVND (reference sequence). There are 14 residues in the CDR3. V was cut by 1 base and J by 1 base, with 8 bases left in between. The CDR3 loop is CASSIGAGSYEQYF. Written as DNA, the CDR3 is TGTGCCAGTAGTATAGGCGCAGGTTCCTACGAGCAGTACTTC.

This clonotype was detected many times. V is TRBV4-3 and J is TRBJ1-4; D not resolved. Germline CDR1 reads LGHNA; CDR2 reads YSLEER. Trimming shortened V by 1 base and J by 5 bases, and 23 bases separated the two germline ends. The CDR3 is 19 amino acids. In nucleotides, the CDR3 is TGCGCCAGCAGCCAAGTCGATTTAGGTTTCAGTTCCCCGAATGAAAAACTGTTTTTT. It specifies CASSQVDLGFSSPNEKLFF.

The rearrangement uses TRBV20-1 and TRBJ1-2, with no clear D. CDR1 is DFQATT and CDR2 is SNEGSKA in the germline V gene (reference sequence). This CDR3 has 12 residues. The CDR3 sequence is CSVRPVDCGYTF. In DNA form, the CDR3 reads TGCAGCGTTAGACCCGTGGACTGTGGCTACACCTTC.

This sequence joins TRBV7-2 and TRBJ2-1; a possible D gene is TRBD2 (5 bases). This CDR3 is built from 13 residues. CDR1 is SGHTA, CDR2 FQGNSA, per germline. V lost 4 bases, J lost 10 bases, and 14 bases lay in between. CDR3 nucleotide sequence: TGTGCCAGCAGCTCATACCTAGCACGGGAGCAGTTCTTC. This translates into CASSSYLAREQFF.